This T cell receptor (beta chain) was found in a study of early T cells in non-severe SARS-CoV-2 infection (dated by TCRdb to the early 2020s). Describing the broader study: Bulk RNA from unsorted whole blood was used for TCR sequencing, so alpha and beta chains could not be paired. Summary of the overall study and its limitations: VDJdb matching was skewed toward anti-spike CD8 responses and likely underestimated virus-specific expansions by missing private and CD4 specificities.

V and J are truncated by 6 bases and 4 bases respectively, leaving an intervening sequence of 13 bases. The CDR3 starts with the cysteine, ends with the phenylalanine, and has 14 residues. The entry retains the CDR3 DNA only, 42 bases that are in frame from base 1. CDR1 and CDR2, per the germline V gene (reference sequence), are MNHNY and SVGAGI. A case-control design nested within a healthcare worker cohort in London, UK, was used, with weekly nasopharyngeal swab PCR tests and blood sampling performed. Healthcare workers were enrolled in the week of the UK lockdown, from 23 to 31 March 2020, and were followed every week for up to roughly 16 weeks. As concerns this clonotype: There is no known antigen for this receptor. Per-base quality was not reported, and no clone a single base away is much larger than it.

Library preparation used 5' RACE. These reads were obtained on a NextSeq 500. To correct for sequencing error and PCR bias, the TCR library protocol tagged individual cDNA molecules with unique molecular identifiers. Sequencing covered both TCR alpha and beta chains, and within each sample the abundances of alpha and beta sequences were tightly co-correlated. In the paper's pipeline: V gene, J gene and CDR3 annotation of TCR sequences was performed with Decombinator V4. TCRs were defined as expanded if a significant change between any two time points was detected under a Poisson model with p below 0.0001. TCR abundances were normalised to the total number of TCRs sequenced per sample and were expressed as counts per million. TRAV1-2 paired with TRAJ12, TRAJ20 or TRAJ33 defined MAIT TCRs, while TRAV10 paired with TRAJ18 defined iNKT TCRs. VDJdb, accessed 1 November 2021, was searched for CMV, EBV and SARS-CoV-2 annotated TCRs, with TCRs annotated for multiple antigens excluded. TCRdb reran the public reads through fastp at Q25 and MiXCR, keeping productive beta chains. CDR3 protein sequences are deduplicated, and each keeps its most common genes and DNA. The V and J calls and clone size come from TCRdb's table, not from the authors' own analysis. Present in this sample are around 68,000 distinct CDR3 sequences, around an eighth of which were seen just once. The ten largest clones take up over 1.1% of the sample.

The specimen comprised whole blood, sampled at baseline. The chain links TRBV6-6 with TRBJ1-5, with the D segment identity uncertain. The source is an adult who was a healthcare worker with PCR-confirmed SARS-CoV-2 infection or an uninfected control (not recorded which). The CDR3 protein is CASSRLELNQPQHF. The DNA reads TGTGCCAGCAGCCGACTGGAGTTAAATCAGCCCCAGCATTTT.